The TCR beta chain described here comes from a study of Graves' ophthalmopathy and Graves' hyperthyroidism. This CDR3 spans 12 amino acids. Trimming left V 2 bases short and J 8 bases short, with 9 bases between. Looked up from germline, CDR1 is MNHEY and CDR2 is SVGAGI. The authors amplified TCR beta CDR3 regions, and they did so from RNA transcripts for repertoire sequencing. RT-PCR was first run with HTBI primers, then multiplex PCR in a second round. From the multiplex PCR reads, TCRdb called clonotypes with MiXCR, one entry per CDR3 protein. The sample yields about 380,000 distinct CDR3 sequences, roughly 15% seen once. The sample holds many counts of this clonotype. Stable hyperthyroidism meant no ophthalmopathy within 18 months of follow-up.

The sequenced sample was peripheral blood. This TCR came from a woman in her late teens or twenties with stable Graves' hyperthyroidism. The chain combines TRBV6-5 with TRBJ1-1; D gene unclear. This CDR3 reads CASSYLGREAFF. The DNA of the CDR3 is TGTGCCAGCAGTTACCTAGGCCGGGAAGCTTTCTTT.